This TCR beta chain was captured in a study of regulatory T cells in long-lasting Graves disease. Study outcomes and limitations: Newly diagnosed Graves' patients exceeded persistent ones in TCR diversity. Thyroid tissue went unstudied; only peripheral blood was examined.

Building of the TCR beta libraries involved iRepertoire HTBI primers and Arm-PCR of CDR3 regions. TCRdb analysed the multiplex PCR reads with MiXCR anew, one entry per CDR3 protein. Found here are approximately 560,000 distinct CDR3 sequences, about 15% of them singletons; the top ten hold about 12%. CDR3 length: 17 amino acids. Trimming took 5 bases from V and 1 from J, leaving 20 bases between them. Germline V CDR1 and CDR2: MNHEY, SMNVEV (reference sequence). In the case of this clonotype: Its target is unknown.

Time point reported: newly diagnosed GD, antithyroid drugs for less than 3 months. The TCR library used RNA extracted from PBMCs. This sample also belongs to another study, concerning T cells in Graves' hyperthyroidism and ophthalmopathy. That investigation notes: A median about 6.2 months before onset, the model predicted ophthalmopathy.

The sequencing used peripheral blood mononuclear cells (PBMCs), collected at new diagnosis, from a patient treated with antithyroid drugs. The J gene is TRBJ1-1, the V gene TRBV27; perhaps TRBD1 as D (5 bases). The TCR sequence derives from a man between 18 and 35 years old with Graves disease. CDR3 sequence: CASSGPGPTKTNTEAFF. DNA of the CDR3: TGTGCCAGCAGTGGACCGGGACCCACAAAGACGAACACTGAAGCTTTCTTT.